The entry below gives a single T cell receptor (beta chain) sequence along with its context. The antigen is unknown. Method: immunoSEQ multiplex PCR; TCRdb's copy keeps in-frame clones and lacks some. The top ten hold 5.5% of the sample, which has some 150,000 clones, 86% seen once. The CDR3 extends over 14 amino acids. V lost 1 base, J lost 9 bases, and 5 bases stayed unmatched. Germline V lookup: CDR1 LGHNT, CDR2 FRNRAP. The sample is drawn from a study of T cell responses to AZD1222 COVID-19 vaccine. Study-wide points: Donors in the cohort were predominantly white British and more often female, and clonal diversity was possibly underestimated.

Sequenced material: peripheral blood, taken on day 0 of MenACWY control vaccination. This chain links TRBV12-5 with TRBJ2-1; TRBD2 matches at 8 bases. The origin of this receptor is an adult in good health. The CDR3 nucleotides are TGTGCTAGTGGTTTGGAGCGGGAGTTAAGTGAGCAGTTCTTC. Its translation is CASGLERELSEQFF.